Sequencing of this T cell receptor beta chain was carried out in a study of cytomegalovirus exposure and HLA in healthy donors. In regard to this clone: The antigen is unknown.

Overall study results and limits: In the 100 to 150 validation repertoires, about 94% of cluster scores exceeded 0, per a later analysis.

The germline V gene encodes CDR1 SNHLY and CDR2 FYNNEI. V lost 3 bases to trimming and J lost 1 base, with 10 bases between them. The CDR3 has 15 residues. This table comes from immunoSEQ multiplex PCR, and its TCRdb copy is limited to in-frame clones, with some not included. The data contain some 110,000 clones, more than 70% of them singletons. The V and J genes are TRBV2 and TRBJ1-5; D not resolved. The sequence was collected from a man aged 18 to 30 in good health and CMV-seronegative. Material: PBMCs. Here the CDR3 reads CASSDQLMSNQPQHF. CDR3 DNA sequence: TGTGCCAGCAGTGACCAACTTATGAGCAATCAGCCCCAGCATTTT.